This TCR beta chain emerged from a study of PD-1 blockade in mismatch repair-deficient tumors. Study information: All were previously treated, progressing patients with eleven to twelve mismatch repair-deficient cancer types.

V shed 4 bases and J 5 bases; nucleotides not matched to a gene: 10. The CDR3 has 15 residues. Germline V CDR1 and CDR2: WNHNN, SYGVQD (reference sequence). PCR or immunohistochemistry showed mismatch repair deficiency in every enrolled patient. The TCR-sequenced patients were a few responders to pembrolizumab. The study's findings and limits: Tumor-resident clones, often absent from pretreatment blood, expanded after pembrolizumab and then contracted.

A word on this clone: Its target is unknown.

Libraries were prepared by immunoSEQ multiplex PCR; TCRdb keeps only in-frame clonotypes and omits some of them. Of 76,000 or so clones in the sample, about 82% were seen once. Sequenced here: peripheral blood, sampled 44 weeks after starting pembrolizumab. The rearrangement joins TRBV10-1 to TRBJ2-7, with TRBD2 identical over 8 bases. This sequence was found in an adult with mismatch repair-deficient cancer. In DNA form, the CDR3 reads TGCGCCAGCAGTGGGAGCGGGAGAGGAAAGGACGAGCAGTACTTC. This translates into CASSGSGRGKDEQYF.